One and the same sample provided the 25 T cell receptor beta chains below, sequenced in a study of CD4 and CD8 cells across lung adenocarcinoma regions. One entry per CDR3 protein, called by TCRdb with MiXCR from the PCR reads. The repertoire includes approximately 12,000 distinct CDR3 sequences, around 48% of them detected once, and 26% sits in the top ten. Sequencing used CD8+ T cells from the margin of a lung tumor. Source of these receptors: a female donor with lung adenocarcinoma. The CD4 and CD8 labels of this study may be unreliable.

This clonotype is categorized as medium-sized. The chain joins TRBV12-3 or TRBV12-4 to TRBJ2-2; weak D call: TRBD1 (6 bases). The CDR3 is 17 residues long. Between the trimmed V and J ends, which lost 2 bases and 5 bases, there was a span of 18 bases. CDR3 region: CASSLNALQGWTGELFF. The CDR3 nucleotides read TGTGCCAGCAGTTTAAACGCCTTACAGGGTTGGACCGGGGAGCTGTTTTTT.

This sequence joins TRBV6-4 and TRBJ2-1; D might be TRBD2 (6 bases). V was cut by 3 bases and J by 0 bases, with 9 bases left in between. Per the germline V gene, CDR1 is MRHNA and CDR2 is SNTAGT. The CDR3 contains 15 residues. The CDR3 DNA follows: TGTGCCAGCAGTGAGACGGGAGACTCCTACAATGAGCAGTTCTTC. This gives the protein CASSETGDSYNEQFF.

This clonotype showed up just once. V and J are TRBV6-1 and TRBJ2-5; a possible D gene is TRBD2 (6 bases). Gene TRBJ2-3 matches the end of the DNA better, so the J call may be wrong. The germline V gene has CDR1 MNHNS and CDR2 SASEGT. The CDR3 is 16 amino acids. CDR3 in amino acids: CASRASGHPAKETQYF. The CDR3 DNA follows: TGTGCCAGCAGGGCGAGCGGGCACCCAGCCAAAGAGACCCAGTATTTT.

On this clonotype itself: Sequence at one end of the junction differs from germline and may be a read error. The genes are TRBV10-1 and TRBJ1-5, with D possibly TRBD1 on 6 matching bases. CDR1 is WNHNN and CDR2 is SYGVQD in the germline V gene (reference sequence). The CDR3 extends over 15 amino acids. The CDR3: CASRAPQGRDQPLHF. Written as DNA, the CDR3 is TGCGCCAGCAGAGCCCCACAGGGCCGAGATCAGCCCCTGCACTTT.

This chain connects TRBV6-1 to TRBJ2-2; D is possibly TRBD2 (5 bases). Germline V gives CDR1 MNHNS, CDR2 SASEGT. This CDR3 region has 13 residues. The V gene lost 8 bases and the J gene lost 6 bases, with 13 bases spanning the gap. The CDR3 loop reads CASDLAESGELFF. As DNA, the CDR3 is TGTGCCAGCGATCTAGCTGAGTCCGGGGAGCTGTTTTTT.

The chain recombines TRBV7-2 with TRBJ2-3; 7 nucleotides agree with TRBD2. The CDR3 has 14 amino acids. Trimming removed 3 bases from V and 2 bases from J; junction bases left unmatched: 2. Germline values: CDR1 SGHTA, CDR2 FQGNSA. DNA of the CDR3: TGTGCCAGCAGCTTCGGGGGGTCCACAGATACGCAGTATTTT. Its translation is CASSFGGSTDTQYF.

This clonotype was seen at least ten times. V and J are TRBV10-1 and TRBJ1-1; D might be TRBD1 (5 bases). The CDR3 loop spans 13 amino acids. Trimming removed 7 bases at V and 0 bases at J, with 9 bases between. The germline CDR1 and CDR2 sequences are WNHNN and SYGVQD (reference sequence). CDR3 coding DNA: TGCGCCAGCAAAAGGGACCTGAACACTGAAGCTTTCTTT. It translates to CASKRDLNTEAFF.

For this clonotype: At one of its ends the junction is not consistent with the germline gene, which may arise from a read error. The J gene is TRBJ2-6, the V gene TRBV10-1; 7 bases align to TRBD1. The CDR3 loop spans 17 amino acids. The germline V gene encodes CDR1 WNHNN and CDR2 SYGVQD (reference sequence). CDR3 nucleotide sequence: TGCGCCAGCAGTGGAGGGACAGCAACTTCGTGCTCCAACGTCCAGTCTTTC. Protein product: CASSGGTATSCSNVQSF.

This clonotype is a singleton in its sample. The chain has TRBV4-1 and TRBJ1-6; D call uncertain. The CDR3 is made up of 16 amino acids. The germline CDR1 and CDR2 sequences are MGHRA and YSYEKL. Between the trimmed V and J ends, which lost 3 bases and 4 bases, there was a span of 13 bases. In nucleotides, the CDR3 is TGCGCCAGCAGCCAGCAACACCTCCTTTATAATTCACCCCTCCACTTT. It yields the protein CASSQQHLLYNSPLHF.

By share, this clonotype counts as medium-sized. The genes are TRBV7-2 and TRBJ2-5, with TRBD1 matching over 8 bases. V gave up 1 base and J gave up 5 bases; unmatched junction bases: 9. Germline lookup yields CDR1 SGHTA and CDR2 FQGNSA. This CDR3 has 16 residues. CDR3 protein: CASSLVSTGDWETQYF. CDR3 sequence (DNA): TGTGCCAGCAGCTTAGTATCGACAGGGGATTGGGAGACCCAGTACTTC. Based on the CDR3 plus reference TRBV7-2 and TRBJ2-5, the full variable domain is GAGVSQSPSNKVTEKGKDVELRCDPISGHTALYWYRQSLGQGLEFLIYFQGNSAPDKSGLPSDRFSAERTGGSVSTLTIQRTQQEDSAVYLCASSLVSTGDWETQYFGPGTRLLVL.

This clonotype was detected once. J is TRBJ2-3 and V is TRBV27; 12 bases map to TRBD2. With V trimmed by 0 bases and J by 2 bases, 6 bases remained unmatched. Germline values: CDR1 MNHEY, CDR2 SMNVEV (reference sequence). The CDR3 length is 18 residues. The CDR3 region has the DNA TGTGCCAGCAGTTTATCACTAGCGGGGGGCCCCTTCACAGATACGCAGTATTTT. Translation gives CASSLSLAGGPFTDTQYF.

This rearrangement joins TRBV12-3 or TRBV12-4 to TRBJ1-1, with 11 bases aligning to TRBD1. The CDR3 consists of 13 residues. The junction had 1 base not matched to a gene; V was cut back by 8 bases and J by 2 bases. CDR3 sequence reads: CASGQGANTEAFF. The CDR3 coding sequence is TGTGCCAGCGGACAGGGGGCTAACACTGAAGCTTTCTTT.

This clonotype was recorded many times. The gene calls are TRBV27 and TRBJ1-1, with 8 nucleotides matching TRBD1. Trimming cost V 5 bases and J 8 bases; bases outside gene matches: 7. CDR3 length: 13 amino acids. The V gene's germline CDR1 is MNHEY and CDR2 SMNVEV (reference sequence). The chain's CDR3 is CASSLDRGREAFF. CDR3 nucleotides: TGTGCCAGCAGTCTTGACAGGGGACGGGAAGCTTTCTTT.

J is TRBJ2-1 and V is TRBV7-3, with 10 nucleotides matching TRBD2. The CDR3 loop spans 14 amino acids. Losses at the gene ends were 5 bases for V and 8 bases for J; bases not matched to a gene: 6. Germline lookup yields CDR1 SGHTA and CDR2 FQGTGA. DNA for the CDR3: TGTGCCAGCAGCCCGACTAGCGGGTACGATGAGCAGTTCTTC. Amino acids: CASSPTSGYDEQFF.

This clonotype was seen only once. This chain links TRBV30 with TRBJ1-6; possible D gene TRBD1, 6 bases. Trimming removed 3 bases at V and 6 bases at J, with 12 bases between. CDR1 and CDR2 (germline): GTSNPN, SVGIG (reference sequence). This CDR3 is built from 14 residues. This CDR3 reads CAWSPQGGNSPLHF. The DNA for the CDR3 is TGTGCCTGGAGCCCACAGGGTGGTAATTCACCCCTCCACTTT.

Notes on this clonotype: Possible read error: a much larger clone is one base away. The rearrangement uses TRBV11-2 and TRBJ1-6, with D perhaps TRBD1 (6 bases). Germline V gene sequence: CDR1 SGHAT, CDR2 FQNNGV. The CDR3 is 14 residues long. The CDR3 spells CASRLGQKDSPLHF. DNA for the CDR3: TGTGCCAGCAGGTTAGGACAGAAAGATTCACCCCTCCACTTT.

The genes are TRBV10-3 and TRBJ2-5; D tentatively fits TRBD1 or TRBD2 (6 bases each). The J call may be in error: the DNA end matches TRBJ2-3 better. Germline V gene lookup returns CDR1 ENHRY and CDR2 SYGVKD. The CDR3 is 14 residues long. In DNA form, the CDR3 reads TGTGCGGGGCGTGGGGCCGGGGGCCAAGAGACCCAGTATTTT. It is translated as CAGRGAGGQETQYF.

Concerning this clonotype itself: One end of the junction fails to match germline, which may point to a read error. The chain uses TRBV6-1 and TRBJ2-1, with TRBD1 identical over 7 bases. Germline V gene lookup returns CDR1 MNHNS and CDR2 SASEGT. This CDR3 comprises 13 residues. The CDR3 region has the DNA TGTGCCAGCAGGGTGGACAGGAAAAATGAGCAGTTTTTC. It codes for CASRVDRKNEQFF.

This clonotype was seen only a few times. V usage is TRBV12-3 or TRBV12-4 and J usage is TRBJ1-1, with D possibly matching TRBD1 (6 bases). CDR3 length: 14 residues. Trimming took off 7 bases at V and 0 bases at J, with 12 bases between the two ends. The CDR3 protein is CASTRQAMNTEAFF. The CDR3, as DNA: TGTGCCAGCACCCGACAGGCTATGAACACTGAAGCTTTCTTT.

At least ten counts were recorded for this clonotype. The chain recombines TRBV6-5 with TRBJ2-1; D is possibly TRBD2 (5 bases). The end of the DNA is better explained by TRBJ2-7, so the J call may be wrong. Germline V gene sequence: CDR1 MNHEY, CDR2 SVGAGI. The CDR3 extends over 13 amino acids. The CDR3 sequence: CASSNGNTYEQYF. The CDR3 DNA reads TGTGCCAGCAGTAACGGGAATACCTACGAGCAGTACTTC.

The J gene is TRBJ2-1, the V gene TRBV12-3 or TRBV12-4; no clear D. There are 17 residues in the CDR3. The germline V and J ends were trimmed by 4 bases and 0 bases, with 16 bases remaining between them. The CDR3 DNA follows: TGTGCCAGCAGTTCAATACTATCGGCCAGCTCCTACAATGAGCAGTTCTTC. This translates into CASSSILSASSYNEQFF.

The chain combines TRBV10-3 with TRBJ2-6, with a weak D call TRBD2 (6 bases). The J call is in doubt because the DNA end fits TRBJ2-7 better. Germline V gene lookup returns CDR1 ENHRY and CDR2 SYGVKD. The CDR3 sequence is 15 residues long. The CDR3 DNA is TGTGCCATCGGCTTCCAGGCTGTTAGCGGCGATACGCAGTACTTC. Translated, it gives CAIGFQAVSGDTQYF.

The chain joins TRBV27 to TRBJ1-2, with D possibly being TRBD1 (6 bases). The CDR3 runs to 16 residues. The germline V and J ends were trimmed by 4 bases and 0 bases, with 15 bases remaining between them. Germline V gene sequence: CDR1 MNHEY, CDR2 SMNVEV (reference sequence). The DNA for the CDR3 is TGTGCCAGCAGTTGGGGGCCCAGACCAGCTAACTATGGCTACACCTTC. It is translated as CASSWGPRPANYGYTF.

On this clonotype itself: An end of the junction does not agree with germline; a read error may underlie this. The chain uses TRBV6-1 and TRBJ2-3; 10 bases map to TRBD2. The CDR3 has 15 amino acids. Germline-derived CDR1 and CDR2 are MNHNS and SASEGT. The CDR3: CASGPSGGGPETQYF. CDR3 nucleotides: TGTGCCAGCGGTCCGAGCGGGGGGGGCCCAGAGACGCAGTATTTT.

DNA of the CDR3: TGTGCCAGCAGCTTTAAACTCCCCTTAGGATATGGCTACACCTTC. This gives the protein CASSFKLPLGYGYTF. The chain uses TRBV9 and TRBJ1-2; no definite D call. V gave up 4 bases and J gave up 5 bases, with 18 bases separating them. There are 15 residues in the CDR3. Germline V gene lookup returns CDR1 SGDLS and CDR2 YYNGEE.